The source of this T cell receptor beta chain is a study of blood T cell repertoires in COVID-19. This CDR3 is built from 14 residues. V lost 6 bases and J 6 bases, leaving 15 bases between the germline ends. Germline V gene sequence: CDR1 MDHEN, CDR2 SYDVKM. Sequenced by immunoSEQ multiplex PCR; TCRdb stores in-frame clones only, minus some. The top ten clones hold under 3% of a sample with roughly 410,000 clones, more than 70% of them seen once. J is TRBJ1-5 and V is TRBV28; D is perhaps TRBD1 (6 bases). The clonotype originates from a woman aged 55-75 years with COVID-19, enrolled during active disease. Input material: peripheral blood. The CDR3 reads CASSPTGFRQPQHF. CDR3 sequence (DNA): TGTGCCAGCAGCCCAACAGGGTTTCGTCAGCCCCAGCATTTT.